The 10 T cell receptor beta chains below all came from one sample that was sequenced in a study of blood T cell repertoires in COVID-19. The protocol was immunoSEQ multiplex PCR, while the TCRdb copy is restricted to in-frame clones and leaves out a portion. The data contain about 240,000 clones, approximately 83% of them singletons. The material sequenced was peripheral blood. All receptors derive from a woman over 75 with acute or convalescent COVID-19.

V usage is TRBV6-2 or TRBV6-3 and J usage is TRBJ1-4, with D uncertain. The germline CDR1 and CDR2 sequences are MNHEY and SVGEGT. The germline V and J ends were trimmed by 4 bases and 0 bases, with 6 bases remaining between them. This CDR3 region has 14 residues. The CDR3 here is CASSSVATNEKLFF. For the CDR3, the DNA is TGTGCCAGCAGTTCCGTCGCAACTAATGAAAAACTGTTTTTT.

This sequence joins TRBV6-9 and TRBJ1-1; TRBD1 might be the D (6 bases). The CDR3 is 15 amino acids. Trimming took off 5 bases at V and 2 bases at J, with 15 bases between the two ends. The germline V gene encodes CDR1 MNHGY and CDR2 SVAAGI. The CDR3 DNA reads TGTGCCAGCAGTCTCGAACAGGGACCCAACACTGAAGCTTTCTTT. Its translation is CASSLEQGPNTEAFF.

The chain combines TRBV6-6 with TRBJ1-6; D uncertain. CDR1 and CDR2 from the germline V gene are MNHNY and SVGAGI (reference sequence). V was clipped by 1 base and J by 7 bases, with 8 bases between them. This CDR3 has 14 residues. The CDR3 loop is CASSYLRRNSPLHF. The DNA for the CDR3 is TGTGCCAGCAGTTACTTAAGGAGAAATTCACCCCTCCACTTT.

J is TRBJ1-3 and V is TRBV5-1, with TRBD1 as a possible D gene (5 bases). V lost 2 bases, J lost 0 bases, and 6 bases lay in between. The CDR3 runs to 14 residues. Germline values: CDR1 SGHRS, CDR2 YFSETQ. The CDR3, as DNA: TGCGCCAGCAGCTTCCAGGGCTCTGGAAACACCATATATTTT. As protein: CASSFQGSGNTIYF.

The V call is TRBV7-9, the J call TRBJ2-1, with 7 bases lining up with TRBD1. The germline V gene has CDR1 SEHNR and CDR2 FQNEAQ (reference sequence). The CDR3 spans 14 residues. Unmatched junction bases numbered 6, after V lost 5 bases and J lost 5 bases. The CDR3 DNA sequence: TGTGCCAGCAGCCCGGGACAGCTGAACAATGAGCAGTTCTTC. Encoded protein: CASSPGQLNNEQFF. Full variable domain (outside the CDR3, taken from reference TRBV7-9 and TRBJ2-1): DTGVSQNPRHKITKRGQNVTFRCDPISEHNRLYWYRQTLGQGPEFLTYFQNEAQLEKSRLLSDRFSAERPKGSFSTLEIQRTEQGDSAMYLCASSPGQLNNEQFFGPGTRLTVL.

The gene calls are TRBV5-1 and TRBJ2-1; D uncertain. Between the trimmed V and J ends, which lost 2 bases and 0 bases, there was a span of 6 bases. The germline V gene encodes CDR1 SGHRS and CDR2 YFSETQ. The length of the CDR3 is 14 residues. The CDR3 sequence: CASSFPSSYNEQFF. DNA for the CDR3: TGCGCCAGCAGCTTTCCGAGCTCCTACAATGAGCAGTTCTTC.

V usage is TRBV5-1 and J usage is TRBJ1-6; D is unresolved. Per the germline V gene, CDR1 is SGHRS and CDR2 is YFSETQ. This CDR3 has 19 residues. V lost 2 bases and J lost 7, with 25 bases in between. DNA of the CDR3: TGCGCCAGCAGCTTCTCAGCCCCCGGTGGAGGGCCTTGGAATTCACCCCTCCACTTT. It translates to CASSFSAPGGGPWNSPLHF.

The rearrangement joins TRBV15 to TRBJ2-7, with 9 bases identical to TRBD1. After removal of 3 bases from V and 7 bases from J, the junction contained 7 bases not matched to a gene. Per germline, CDR1 LNHNV and CDR2 YYDKDF (reference sequence). There are 14 residues in the CDR3. CDR3 sequence (DNA): TGTGCCACCAGCAGGGACAGGGGATTCGGGGAGCAGTACTTC. Translated: CATSRDRGFGEQYF.

The chain joins TRBV9 to TRBJ1-2, with 7 bases aligning to TRBD1. The CDR3 has 13 residues. Losses at the gene ends were 0 bases for V and 7 bases for J; bases not matched to a gene: 3. Per germline, CDR1 SGDLS and CDR2 YYNGEE. The CDR3, as DNA: TGTGCCAGCAGCGTAGACGACAGGGTTGGCTACACCTTC. This encodes CASSVDDRVGYTF.

The rearrangement joins TRBV6-5 to TRBJ2-7; TRBD1 matches 7 bases. This CDR3 is built from 13 residues. Germline V gene lookup returns CDR1 MNHEY and CDR2 SVGAGI. Germline trimming cut 6 bases from V and 4 bases from J; bases unmatched to any gene: 6. The CDR3 DNA sequence: TGTGCCAGCAGGCGAGGGGGCGAGTACGAGCAGTACTTC. Amino acid sequence: CASRRGGEYEQYF.